Listed below are T cell receptor beta chains from one sample, sequenced in a study of beta chain features in type 1 diabetes. Here immunoSEQ multiplex PCR was the method, and the copy in TCRdb shows in-frame clones only, minus some. The sample includes about 360,000 clones, 10% to 15% of them seen just once. The sequencing sample was made of naive CD4+ T cells from blood. The receptors here all came from a man aged 18-30 years in good health. The CDR3 runs from the conserved cysteine through the conserved F or W. A D gene is named only where the DNA matches it firmly. Some rows have no size entry. The others give once, few or many, or a class for an expanded clone.

NA	TRBV6-6	TRBJ2-7	few	TGTGCCAGCAGTCCGGACATTTACGAGCAGTACTTC	CASSPDIYEQYF
TRBD2	TRBV5-4	TRBJ2-3	NA	TGTGCCAGCAGCTTGAGACTAGCGGGAGGGTCAGATACGCAGTATTTT	CASSLRLAGGSDTQYF
NA	TRBV7-9	TRBJ1-1	few	TGTGCCAGCAGCTTAGGAGGTCGTACTGAAGCTTTCTTT	CASSLGGRTEAFF
TRBD1	TRBV5-1	TRBJ1-1	few	TGCGCCAGCAGCTTAGTGGGACAGGGGGCCGGGAATGCGGAAGCTTTCTTT	CASSLVGQGAGNAEAFF
NA	TRBV5-1	TRBJ2-3	few	TGCGCCAGCAGCTTGGGAGGGGATACGCAGTATTTT	CASSLGGDTQYF
TRBD2	TRBV7-2	TRBJ2-3	few	TGTGCCAGCAGCTTACTAGCGGATGATACGCAGTATTTT	CASSLLADDTQYF
NA	TRBV11-2	TRBJ1-1	NA	TGTGCCAGCAGCTTACGGGACACCCTGTTGAACACTGAAGCTTTCTTT	CASSLRDTLLNTEAFF
TRBD1	TRBV30	TRBJ1-4	NA	TGTGCCTGGAGTGTAGTAGGGGGCCGGGAAAAACTGTTTTTT	CAWSVVGGREKLFF
NA	TRBV28	TRBJ2-1	NA	TGTGCCAGCAGCCTGGGGGGATCCTACAATGAGCAGTTCTTC	CASSLGGSYNEQFF
NA	TRBV2	TRBJ1-2	NA	TGTGCCTCAAGGGGTTTACAGGGTCCCCCGTCGGGTGGCTACACCTTC	CASRGLQGPPSGGYTF
NA	TRBV6-6	TRBJ2-5	NA	TGTGCCAGCAGTTACCGGGGCGGGGGCTTTAGTGAGACCCAGTACTTC	CASSYRGGGFSETQYF
TRBD1	TRBV29-1	TRBJ2-2	NA	TGCAGCGTTGACCCGACAGGGAGCACCGGGGAGCTGTTTTTT	CSVDPTGSTGELFF
TRBD2	TRBV6-1	TRBJ2-5	NA	TGTGCCAGCAGTGAGCTAGCGGGGGGGCCGACGAAGACCCAGTACTTC	CASSELAGGPTKTQYF
NA	TRBV21-1	TRBJ2-5	NA	TGTGCCAGCAGCAAAGTGGGAGTTTGGGACATACCCCAAGAGACCCAGTACTTC	CASSKVGVWDIPQETQYF
NA	TRBV7-2	TRBJ1-1	few	TGTGCCAGCAGCTTGGCAGGGATCCCTGAAGCTTTCTTT	CASSLAGIPEAFF
NA	TRBV29-1	TRBJ1-2	NA	TGCACTCGAAGCGTCGCTCTTAACTATGGCTACACCTTC	CTRSVALNYGYTF
NA	TRBV7-9	TRBJ1-1	few	TGTGCCAGCAGCTTTTGGACAGCTGAAGCTTTCTTT	CASSFWTAEAFF
TRBD1	TRBV29-1	TRBJ2-7	few	TGCAGCGTCCGGACAGGGTTCGACGAGCAGTACTTC	CSVRTGFDEQYF
TRBD1	TRBV5-1	TRBJ1-2	few	TGCGCCAGCAGCTTGGGACAGGGGGATGGCTACACCTTC	CASSLGQGDGYTF
NA	TRBV5-1	TRBJ2-7	NA	TGCGCCAGCAGCTTGGAGAACAGGTTGACCTACGAGCAGTACTTC	CASSLENRLTYEQYF
NA	TRBV30	TRBJ1-1	NA	TGTGCCTGGAGTCAGGGCAACACTGAAGCTTTCTTT	CAWSQGNTEAFF
TRBD1	TRBV28	TRBJ1-2	once	TGTGCCAGCAGTTTCCCAGGAGGGGGCCACTATGGCTACACCTTC	CASSFPGGGHYGYTF
TRBD2	TRBV5-4	TRBJ2-1	few	TGTGCCAGCAGCTTGGAGAATCGGCGGGGGGGCGATGAGCAGTTCTTC	CASSLENRRGGDEQFF
NA	TRBV4-2	TRBJ2-3	few	TGTGCCAGCAGCCAAGCGGGACAAGACACAGATACGCAGTATTTT	CASSQAGQDTDTQYF
NA	TRBV7-9	TRBJ2-3	NA	TGTGCCAGCAGCACAGGAGGGACAGATACGCAGTATTTT	CASSTGGTDTQYF
NA	TRBV30	TRBJ1-4	NA	TGTGCCTGGAGTGGGACAGCTGCAACTAATGAAAAACTGTTTTTT	CAWSGTAATNEKLFF
NA	TRBV6-5	TRBJ2-3	NA	TGTGCCAGCGCGGGTTATAGCACAGATACGCAGTATTTT	CASAGYSTDTQYF
NA	TRBV6-1	TRBJ2-3	few	TGTGCCAGCAGTGAAGGCAAAGGGGCGCGGACAGATACGCAGTATTTT	CASSEGKGARTDTQYF
TRBD1	TRBV15	TRBJ1-4	NA	TGTGCCACCAGCCCAAGGGGACAGTCAGTAGGGAATGAAAAACTGTTTTTT	CATSPRGQSVGNEKLFF
NA	TRBV4-2	TRBJ2-3	NA	TGTGCCAGCAGCCAAGCGGCCAGGGACACAGATACGCAGTATTTT	CASSQAARDTDTQYF
TRBD1	TRBV7-9	TRBJ1-2	few	TGTGCCAGCAGCAAGGGACAGCTCGTGGGTTTGGCGTCCTATGGCTACACCTTC	CASSKGQLVGLASYGYTF